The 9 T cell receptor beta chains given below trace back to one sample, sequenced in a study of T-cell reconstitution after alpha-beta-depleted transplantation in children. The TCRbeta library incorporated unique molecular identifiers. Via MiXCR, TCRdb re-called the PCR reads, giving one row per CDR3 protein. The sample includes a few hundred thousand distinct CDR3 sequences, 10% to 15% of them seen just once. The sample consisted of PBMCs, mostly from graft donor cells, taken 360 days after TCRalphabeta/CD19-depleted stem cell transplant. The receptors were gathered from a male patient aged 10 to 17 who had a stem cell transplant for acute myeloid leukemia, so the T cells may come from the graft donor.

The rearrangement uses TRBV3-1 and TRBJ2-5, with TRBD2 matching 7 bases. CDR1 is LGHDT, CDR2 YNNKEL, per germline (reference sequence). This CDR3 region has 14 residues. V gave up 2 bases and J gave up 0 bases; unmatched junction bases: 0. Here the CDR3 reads CASSQLADQETQYF. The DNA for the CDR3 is TGTGCCAGCAGCCAACTAGCGGACCAAGAGACCCAGTACTTC.

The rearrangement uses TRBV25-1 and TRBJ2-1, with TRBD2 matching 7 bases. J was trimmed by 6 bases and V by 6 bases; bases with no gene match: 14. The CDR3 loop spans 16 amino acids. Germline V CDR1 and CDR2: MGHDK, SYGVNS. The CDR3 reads CASRGWGGEGRNEQFF. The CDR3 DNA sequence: TGTGCCAGCAGGGGTTGGGGGGGAGAGGGTCGCAATGAGCAGTTCTTC. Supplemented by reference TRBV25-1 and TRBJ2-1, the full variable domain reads EADIYQTPRYLVIGTGKKITLECSQTMGHDKMYWYQQDPGMELHLIHYSYGVNSTEKGDLSSESTVSRIRTEHFPLTLESARPSHTSQYLCASRGWGGEGRNEQFFGPGTRLTVL.

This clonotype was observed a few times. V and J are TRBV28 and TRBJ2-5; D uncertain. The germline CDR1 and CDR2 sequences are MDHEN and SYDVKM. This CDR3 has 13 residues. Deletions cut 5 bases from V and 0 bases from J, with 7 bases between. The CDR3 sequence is CASSVLYQETQYF. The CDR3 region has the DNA TGTGCCAGCAGTGTCCTGTACCAAGAGACCCAGTACTTC.

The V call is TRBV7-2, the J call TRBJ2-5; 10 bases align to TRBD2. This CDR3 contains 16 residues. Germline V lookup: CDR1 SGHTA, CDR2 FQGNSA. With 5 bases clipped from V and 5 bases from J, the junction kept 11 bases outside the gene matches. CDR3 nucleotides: TGTGCCAGCAGCCGGCTAGCGGGAGATCTTAAGGAGACCCAGTACTTC. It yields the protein CASSRLAGDLKETQYF.

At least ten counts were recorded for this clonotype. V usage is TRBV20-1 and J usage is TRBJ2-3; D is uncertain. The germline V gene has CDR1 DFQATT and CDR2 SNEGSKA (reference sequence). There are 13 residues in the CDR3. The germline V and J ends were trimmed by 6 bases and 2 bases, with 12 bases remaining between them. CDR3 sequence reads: CSALLGFTDTQYF. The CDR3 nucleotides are TGCAGTGCCCTCCTCGGGTTCACAGATACGCAGTATTTT.

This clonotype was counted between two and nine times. The CDR3 region has the DNA TGTGCCAGCAGTTTACGGGAGAGGGTTTCACCCCTCCACTTT. Its translation: CASSLRERVSPLHF. The chain uses TRBV27 and TRBJ1-6; no clear D gene. Germline-derived CDR1 and CDR2 are MNHEY and SMNVEV (reference sequence). Trimming took 2 bases from V and 9 from J, leaving 11 bases between them. CDR3 length equals 14 residues.

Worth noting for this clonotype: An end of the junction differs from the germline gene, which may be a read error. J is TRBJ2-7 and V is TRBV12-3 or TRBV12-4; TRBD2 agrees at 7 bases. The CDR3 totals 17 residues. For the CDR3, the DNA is TGTGCCAGCAGTTTAGTTATAGGAGCGGGAAAGGGGTACGAGGAGTACTTC. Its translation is CASSLVIGAGKGYEEYF.

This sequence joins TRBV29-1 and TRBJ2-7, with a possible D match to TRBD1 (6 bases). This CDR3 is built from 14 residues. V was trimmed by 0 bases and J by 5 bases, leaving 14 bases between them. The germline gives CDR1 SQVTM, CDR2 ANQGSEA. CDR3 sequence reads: CSVEDPRGVDEQYF. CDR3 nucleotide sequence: TGCAGCGTTGAAGATCCCAGGGGCGTCGACGAGCAGTACTTC.

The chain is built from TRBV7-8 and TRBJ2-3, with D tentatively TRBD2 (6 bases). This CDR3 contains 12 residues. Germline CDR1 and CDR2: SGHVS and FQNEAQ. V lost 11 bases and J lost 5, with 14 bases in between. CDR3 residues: CAGAGGQDTQYF. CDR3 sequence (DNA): TGTGCCGGCGCCGGAGGGCAAGATACGCAGTATTTT.